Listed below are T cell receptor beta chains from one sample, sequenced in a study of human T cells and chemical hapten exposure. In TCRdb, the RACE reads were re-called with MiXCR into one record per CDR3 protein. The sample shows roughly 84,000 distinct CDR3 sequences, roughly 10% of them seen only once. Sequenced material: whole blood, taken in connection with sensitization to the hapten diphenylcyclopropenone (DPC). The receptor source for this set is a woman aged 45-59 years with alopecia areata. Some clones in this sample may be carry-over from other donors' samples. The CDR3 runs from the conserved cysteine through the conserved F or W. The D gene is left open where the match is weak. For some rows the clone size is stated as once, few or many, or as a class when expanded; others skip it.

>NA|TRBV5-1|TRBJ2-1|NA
TGCGCCAGCAGCTTGGTACGGGGGAGCACTTACAATGAGCAGTTCTTC
CASSLVRGSTYNEQFF
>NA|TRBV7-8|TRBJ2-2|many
TGTGCCAGCAGCCCTCGGACTGGAAACACCGGGGAGCTGTTTTTT
CASSPRTGNTGELFF
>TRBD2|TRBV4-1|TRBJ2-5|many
TGCGCCAGCAGCCAACTTTTACTAGCGGGCCAAGAGACCCAGTACTTC
CASSQLLLAGQETQYF
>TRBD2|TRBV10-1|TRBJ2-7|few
TGCGCCAGCTCGGGGACTAACATCTACGAGCAGTACTTC
CASSGTNIYEQYF
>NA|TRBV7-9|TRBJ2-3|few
TGTGCCAGCAGCTTAGTTTCGTTCCAACTAACAGATACGCAGTATTTT
CASSLVSFQLTDTQYF
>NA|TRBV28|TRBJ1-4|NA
TGTGCCAGCAGTTATGGGGCCGGCTCTAATGAAAAACTGTTTTTT
CASSYGAGSNEKLFF
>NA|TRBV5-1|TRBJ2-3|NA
TGCGCCAGCAGCTCCCCTGCCAGGGCGGCTAGCACAGATACGCAGTATTTT
CASSSPARAASTDTQYF
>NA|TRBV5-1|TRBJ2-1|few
TGCGCCAGCAGCTTGTCGTCGGACTCCTACAATGAGCAGTTCTTC
CASSLSSDSYNEQFF
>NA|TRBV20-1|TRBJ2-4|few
TGCAGTGCTAGTTCCGGGGGCTATAGTGGAAACATTCAGTACTTC
CSASSGGYSGNIQYF
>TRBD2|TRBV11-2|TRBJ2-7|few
TGTGCCAGCACCCTAGCGGGAGGGGACGAGCAGTACTTC
CASTLAGGDEQYF
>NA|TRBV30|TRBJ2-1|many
TGTGCCTGGACCCTAGCGTACAATGAGCAGTTCTTC
CAWTLAYNEQFF
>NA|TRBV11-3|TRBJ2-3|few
TGTGCCAGCAGCTTATCATCCCTAGCGAGGGCAGATACGCAGTATTTT
CASSLSSLARADTQYF
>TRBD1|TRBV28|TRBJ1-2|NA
TGTGCCAGCAGTTTCGCGGGACAGATTATCTATGGCTACACCTTC
CASSFAGQIIYGYTF
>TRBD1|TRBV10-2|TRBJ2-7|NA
TGCGCCAGCACCCCCCGGACAGGGGGTGACGAGCAGTACTTC
CASTPRTGGDEQYF
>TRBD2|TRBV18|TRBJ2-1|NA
TGTGCCAGCTCACGGAGCGGGAGGAATGAGCAGTTCTTC
CASSRSGRNEQFF
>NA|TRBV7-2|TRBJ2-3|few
TGTGCCACCCGTCATGATGGCAGAGACACAGATACGCAGTATTTT
CATRHDGRDTDTQYF
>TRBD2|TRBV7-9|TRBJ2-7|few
TGTGCCAGCAGCCCGGCGGGACTATACGAGCAGTACTTC
CASSPAGLYEQYF
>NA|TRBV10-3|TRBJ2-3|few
TGTGCCATCAGTGAGTCCGCTAGAGACCGAAGCACAGATACGCAGTATTTT
CAISESARDRSTDTQYF
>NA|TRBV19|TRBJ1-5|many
TGTGCCAGTAGTATGTTGATTGGGGCCGATCAGCCCCAGCATTTT
CASSMLIGADQPQHF
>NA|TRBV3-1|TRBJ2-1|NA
TGTGCCAGCAGCTCCAAAGTAGGGACAAACTACAATGAGCAGTTCTTC
CASSSKVGTNYNEQFF
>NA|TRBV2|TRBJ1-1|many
TGTGCCAGCAGTGAAGCTGAAGGTCTGAACACTGAAGCTTTCTTT
CASSEAEGLNTEAFF
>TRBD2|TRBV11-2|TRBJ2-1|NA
TGTGCCAGCAGCGGACTAGCGGGAATGTATGAGCAGTTCTTC
CASSGLAGMYEQFF
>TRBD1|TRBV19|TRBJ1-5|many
TGTGCCAGTAGTCTAAGTATGGGACAGAGCGGCAATCAGCCCCAGCATTTT
CASSLSMGQSGNQPQHF
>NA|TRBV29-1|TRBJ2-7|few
TGCAGCGCAGGAGGACCCGACGAGCAGTACTTC
CSAGGPDEQYF
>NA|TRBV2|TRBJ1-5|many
TGTGCCAGCAATACCTACAATCAGCCCCAGCATTTT
CASNTYNQPQHF
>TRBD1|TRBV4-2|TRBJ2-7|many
TGTGCCAGCAGCCAAGATGTACAGGGGCCGGGTAGGCCCTACGAGCAGTACTTC
CASSQDVQGPGRPYEQYF
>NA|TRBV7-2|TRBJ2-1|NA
TGTGCCAGCAGCCCGCGTGGCCATGAGCAGTTCTTC
CASSPRGHEQFF
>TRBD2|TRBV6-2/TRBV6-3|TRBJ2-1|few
TGTGCCAGCATCCGACGGAGCGGGAGGGCCGAGAATGAGCAGTTCTTC
CASIRRSGRAENEQFF
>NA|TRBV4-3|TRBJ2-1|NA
TGCGCCAGCAGCCAAGAGACAGGAGATATTTACAATGAGCAGTTCTTC
CASSQETGDIYNEQFF